Each of the 23 T cell receptor beta chains below was sequenced from the same sample in a study of identical twins (dated by TCRdb to about 2016). Libraries were prepared through 5' RACE. The reads were generated on an Illumina HiSeq 2000. TCRdb itself trimmed the public reads at Q25 with fastp, ran MiXCR and retained productive beta chains. A single entry per CDR3 protein holds the most common genes and DNA from its merged rows. The sample includes a few hundred thousand distinct CDR3 sequences, with more than 9% observed a single time. Roughly 3.2% of the sample is in the top ten clones. These same records also appear under a second study, on yellow fever vaccine responses in identical twins.

Sequencing used PBMCs. Source of these receptors: a woman in her late teens or twenties in good health.

The rearrangement uses TRBV20-1 and TRBJ2-7; D is tentatively TRBD1 or TRBD2 (7 bases each). This CDR3 is built from 11 residues. Germline CDR1 is DFQATT and CDR2 is SNEGSKA (reference sequence). V lost 6 bases and J 7 bases, leaving 13 bases between the germline ends. The CDR3 protein is CSARGGLEQYF. The CDR3 bases are TGCAGTGCCAGGGGGGGGCTTGAGCAGTACTTC.

The CDR3 bases are TGCGCCAGCAGCGACGTTATAGCGGGAGGATCCTACAATGAGCAGTTCTTC. Protein: CASSDVIAGGSYNEQFF. The chain links TRBV5-1 to TRBJ2-1, with 10 bases that match TRBD2. Germline V CDR1 and CDR2: SGHRS, YFSETQ. With V trimmed by 4 bases and J by 1 base, 8 bases remained unmatched. This CDR3 comprises 17 residues.

The DNA for the CDR3 is TGTGCCAGCAGTATGCCGGGACCCGGCCGAAATGAGCAGTTCTTC. Translation: CASSMPGPGRNEQFF. V usage is TRBV6-2 or TRBV6-3 and J usage is TRBJ2-1, with D possibly called TRBD1 or TRBD2 (5 bases each). The CDR3 consists of 15 residues. Germline CDR1 and CDR2: MNHEY and SVGEGT. V shed 5 bases and J shed 7 bases, with 18 bases lying between them.

This clonotype was detected many times. The chain joins TRBV6-6 to TRBJ2-3; 12 nucleotides align to TRBD2. The V gene's germline CDR1 is MNHNY and CDR2 SVGAGI (reference sequence). The CDR3 covers 13 residues. V lost 8 bases and J lost 7; bases outside the gene matches: 4. The CDR3 region has the DNA TGTGCCAGCCAGACTAGCGGGAGATATACGCAGTATTTT. Its translation is CASQTSGRYTQYF.

This rearrangement joins TRBV27 to TRBJ2-1, with TRBD2 matching over 10 bases. The trim removed 4 bases at V and 6 bases at J, leaving 6 bases unmatched. This CDR3 has 15 amino acids. Germline V gene sequence: CDR1 MNHEY, CDR2 SMNVEV (reference sequence). The CDR3 DNA is TGTGCCAGCAGTTCAGCGGGAGGGCCACTCAATGAGCAGTTCTTC. This translates into CASSSAGGPLNEQFF.

This clonotype was seen only a few times. The chain is built from TRBV20-1 and TRBJ2-7, with TRBD1 identical over 11 bases. Unmatched junction bases numbered 4, after V lost 0 bases and J lost 3 bases. Germline CDR1 reads DFQATT; CDR2 reads SNEGSKA (reference sequence). This CDR3 comprises 15 residues. The CDR3 region is CSARDLGTGGYEQYF. CDR3 nucleotide sequence: TGCAGTGCTAGAGATTTGGGGACAGGGGGCTACGAGCAGTACTTC.

This chain links TRBV10-3 with TRBJ1-6, with D possibly being TRBD1 (6 bases). V was trimmed by 0 bases and J by 10 bases, leaving 16 bases between them. This CDR3 region has 16 residues. Germline CDR1 and CDR2: ENHRY and SYGVKD. CDR3 region: CAISESGAGIESPLHF. CDR3 coding DNA: TGTGCCATCAGTGAGTCGGGGGCAGGGATAGAATCACCCCTCCACTTT.

V gene TRBV14 combines with J gene TRBJ2-7, with D unclear. CDR3 length: 14 amino acids. The V end was cut by 1 base, the J end by 3 bases, with 10 bases between. The germline gives CDR1 SGHDN, CDR2 FVKESK. CDR3 nucleotide sequence: TGTGCCAGCAGCCAAGGATTGGGGATCTACGAGCAGTACTTC. This codes for CASSQGLGIYEQYF.

The CDR3: CSVEEPDWRGTDTQYF. The DNA of the CDR3 is TGCAGCGTTGAAGAACCTGACTGGCGGGGAACAGATACGCAGTATTTT. This rearrangement joins TRBV29-1 to TRBJ2-3, with a tentative D call TRBD2 (6 bases). The germline gives CDR1 SQVTM, CDR2 ANQGSEA. Trimming removed 0 bases from V and 3 bases from J, with 16 bases in between. The CDR3 has 16 amino acids.

V gene TRBV20-1 combines with J gene TRBJ2-3; TRBD2 matches at 10 bases. This CDR3 region has 15 residues. Germline V gives CDR1 DFQATT, CDR2 SNEGSKA (reference sequence). Unmatched junction bases numbered 10, after V lost 5 bases and J lost 5 bases. The CDR3 reads CSAVPFGTSVDTQYF. The CDR3, as DNA: TGCAGTGCTGTGCCTTTCGGGACTAGCGTAGATACGCAGTATTTT.

This rearrangement joins TRBV5-3 to TRBJ1-1, with a weak D call TRBD1 (5 bases). TRBV5-3 belongs to the ORF category, with a function that is uncertain. CDR3 length: 18 amino acids. Trimming shortened V by 1 base and J by 3 bases, and 22 bases separated the two germline ends. The DNA of the CDR3 is TGTGCCAGAAGCTTGCTGTTGTTTGGGAGGGGTCCCCACACTGAAGCTTTCTTT. Protein: CARSLLLFGRGPHTEAFF.

This clonotype showed up just a few times. The gene calls are TRBV7-2 and TRBJ2-3, with D hard to call. CDR1 is SGHTA, CDR2 FQGNSA, per germline. The CDR3 consists of 14 residues. With 1 base removed from V and 11 bases from J, the gap between germline ends came to 16 bases. The CDR3 coding sequence is TGTGCCAGCAGCTTAGGTCTCCTAGGGATTGGGCAGTATTTT. This encodes CASSLGLLGIGQYF.

This clonotype was observed a few times. V usage is TRBV20-1 and J usage is TRBJ2-3, with D possibly matching TRBD2 (5 bases). CDR3 size: 13 residues. Per germline, CDR1 DFQATT and CDR2 SNEGSKA (reference sequence). Deletions cut 4 bases from V and 2 bases from J, with 10 bases between. CDR3 nucleotide sequence: TGCAGTGCTAATGAGGGAGACACAGATACGCAGTATTTT. Translated, it gives CSANEGDTDTQYF.

This clonotype appeared a few times. CDR3 DNA: TGTGCCAGCAGCTCTAGCGGTCCCGGGGGCGAGCAGTACTTC. As protein: CASSSSGPGGEQYF. The rearrangement links TRBV7-2 to TRBJ2-7; 7 nucleotides align to TRBD2. V gave up 4 bases and J gave up 6 bases; unmatched junction bases: 9. Germline-derived CDR1 and CDR2 are SGHTA and FQGNSA. The CDR3 has 14 residues.

This chain links TRBV20-1 with TRBJ2-3, with 14 bases matching TRBD2. CDR1 is DFQATT, CDR2 SNEGSKA, per germline (reference sequence). CDR3 length equals 15 residues. V shed 1 base, J shed 4 bases, and the junction held 1 base outside the gene matches. For the CDR3, the DNA is TGCAGTGCTAGAGGACTAGCGGGGGGGCCAGATACGCAGTATTTT. It is translated as CSARGLAGGPDTQYF.

In this sample, this clonotype turned up a few times. V and J are TRBV10-3 and TRBJ1-2; 9 nucleotides match TRBD1. V lost 4 bases, J lost 6 bases, and 9 bases stayed unmatched. Germline CDR1 is ENHRY and CDR2 is SYGVKD. The CDR3 length is 15 residues. The chain's CDR3 is CAISAGTGRRDGYTF. The DNA of the CDR3 is TGTGCCATCAGTGCCGGGACAGGGCGGCGGGATGGCTACACCTTC.

The chain couples TRBV12-3 or TRBV12-4 to TRBJ2-1, with TRBD2 matching 12 bases. Trimming took 3 bases from V and 1 from J; bases not matched to a gene: 7. This CDR3 contains 18 residues. CDR3 protein: CASSFWTSGVGSYNEQFF. The CDR3 region has the DNA TGTGCCAGCAGTTTCTGGACTAGCGGGGTCGGATCCTACAATGAGCAGTTCTTC.

The gene calls are TRBV7-2 and TRBJ2-5, with D tentatively TRBD2 (6 bases). CDR1 is SGHTA, CDR2 FQGNSA, per germline. The V gene lost 1 base and the J gene lost 5 bases, with 14 bases spanning the gap. The length of the CDR3 is 15 residues. In DNA, the CDR3 is TGTGCCAGCAGCTTAGTCCACCGCGCGGGGGAGACCCAGTACTTC. Residues: CASSLVHRAGETQYF. Based on the CDR3 plus reference TRBV7-2 and TRBJ2-5, the full variable domain is GAGVSQSPSNKVTEKGKDVELRCDPISGHTALYWYRQSLGQGLEFLIYFQGNSAPDKSGLPSDRFSAERTGGSVSTLTIQRTQQEDSAVYLCASSLVHRAGETQYFGPGTRLLVL.

In its sample, this clonotype was seen many times. A read error may account for a junction end that differs from germline. This chain links TRBV6-2 or TRBV6-3 with TRBJ1-5; D is unclear. This CDR3 is built from 9 residues. Germline V lookup: CDR1 MNHEY, CDR2 SVGEGT. The CDR3 DNA sequence: TGTGCCAGCACTCAGCCCCAGCATTTT. Residues: CASTQPQHF.

This chain joins TRBV6-2 or TRBV6-3 and TRBJ2-3, with TRBD2 matching over 14 bases. Germline V gives CDR1 MNHEY, CDR2 SVGEGT. Trimming removed 5 bases from V and 3 bases from J; junction bases left unmatched: 19. This CDR3 comprises 21 residues. In DNA, the CDR3 is TGTGCCAGCAGTCCCGACGGGGGAAGACTAGCGGGGGGGCCATTGACAGATACGCAGTATTTT. This translates into CASSPDGGRLAGGPLTDTQYF.

The chain combines TRBV27 with TRBJ2-1; the match to TRBD2 covers 11 bases. The V gene's germline CDR1 is MNHEY and CDR2 SMNVEV (reference sequence). The length of the CDR3 is 17 residues. J gave up 1 base and V 6 bases, and 8 bases lay outside the gene matches. Here the CDR3 reads CASRGSSGGSSYNEQFF. Written as DNA, the CDR3 is TGTGCCAGCAGGGGGTCTAGCGGGGGGTCATCCTACAATGAGCAGTTCTTC.

This chain connects TRBV19 to TRBJ1-4; D is unclear. CDR3 length equals 14 residues. V lost 1 base to trimming and J lost 8 bases, with 11 bases between them. CDR1 LNHDA and CDR2 SQIVND come from the germline V gene (reference sequence). This CDR3 reads CASSIAVGKEKLFF. CDR3 DNA sequence: TGTGCCAGTAGTATAGCAGTAGGGAAAGAAAAACTGTTTTTT.

This clonotype was seen a handful of times. This sequence joins TRBV27 and TRBJ2-7; D not certain. This CDR3 is built from 16 residues. Trimming left V 5 bases short and J 4 bases short, with 21 bases between. Per the germline V gene, CDR1 is MNHEY and CDR2 is SMNVEV (reference sequence). CDR3 in amino acids: CASSVGQAGMGYEQYF. The CDR3 nucleotides read TGTGCCAGCAGTGTCGGGCAGGCCGGTATGGGGTACGAGCAGTACTTC.